The rows below give T cell receptor beta chains drawn from one sample of a study of blood T cells in healthy people across ages. TCRdb used MiXCR to reprocess the 5' RACE reads, holding one entry per CDR3 protein. The sample contains more than 1,400,000 distinct CDR3 sequences, approximately 42% of which appear only once. The sample consisted of blood. These receptors originate from a woman between 18 and 29 years old in good health. Both conserved end residues are part of each CDR3. A D gene is named only where the DNA matches it firmly. Clone size, where shown, is once, few, many, or a class for clones that have expanded.

>few|TRBJ1-5|TRBD1|TRBV5-1
TGCGCCAGCAGCCCAACCCTAAGGACAGGGACCAGCAATCAGCCCCAGCATTTT
CASSPTLRTGTSNQPQHF
>-|TRBJ2-2|-|TRBV27
TGTGCCAGCAGTTTCCAGCACACCGGGGAGCTGTTTTTT
CASSFQHTGELFF
>-|TRBJ1-2|TRBD1|TRBV20-1
TGCAGTGCTGGACAGGGTCAACTCTATGGCTACACCTTC
CSAGQGQLYGYTF
>-|TRBJ2-5|-|TRBV5-1
TGCGCCAGCAGCTTGTATGCTCTCGGGAAGAATGAGCAGTACTTC
CASSLYALGKNEQYF
>few|TRBJ1-3|-|TRBV4-1
TGCGCCAGCAGCCAAGATCTAAGCTCTGGAAACACCATATATTTT
CASSQDLSSGNTIYF
>-|TRBJ2-5|-|TRBV5-1
TGCGCCAGCAGCTTGTGGGGAGCTGACAGGATCCAAGAGACCCAGTACTTC
CASSLWGADRIQETQYF
>few|TRBJ2-3|-|TRBV11-2
TGTGCCAGCAGCGGAGCCGGGACTTACGATACGCAGTATTTT
CASSGAGTYDTQYF
>many|TRBJ2-5|-|TRBV7-9
TGTGCCAGCAGCCTACTCGGAGGGGAAGAGACCCAGTACTTC
CASSLLGGEETQYF
>-|TRBJ1-5|-|TRBV18
TGTGCCAGCTCGCGGACAGAGAATCAGCCCCAGCATTTT
CASSRTENQPQHF
>few|TRBJ2-7|-|TRBV3-1
TGCGCCAGCAGCCAAGATGCAGGGAGCTCCTACGAGCAGTACTTC
CASSQDAGSSYEQYF